A single sample is the source of the 19 T cell receptor beta chains below, sequenced in a study of blood T cell repertoires in COVID-19 (TCRdb year 2020). Library preparation employed the immunoSEQ multiplex PCR assay. TCRdb re-hosts the immuneACCESS table, in-frame sequences only. Its copies lack some clones; in the studies checked, an unresolved V gene accounts for under half of them, and the cause for the rest is not known. The sample profile shows some 100,000 clones; roughly 88% of them were found once. In total, the top ten clones hold 5.5% to 6.5% of the sample. Sequencing used peripheral blood. These receptors all come from an older woman with acute or convalescent COVID-19.

The V and J genes are TRBV5-1 and TRBJ1-1; D ambiguous. V lost 0 bases, J lost 0 bases, and 12 bases lay in between. The CDR3 runs to 16 residues. The V gene's germline CDR1 is SGHRS and CDR2 YFSETQ. CDR3 sequence reads: CASSLEAGSMNTEAFF. The CDR3 region has the DNA TGCGCCAGCAGCTTGGAGGCAGGATCGATGAACACTGAAGCTTTCTTT.

The chain combines TRBV11-2 with TRBJ2-5; D not resolved. The CDR3 has 13 residues. The V gene lost 3 bases and the J gene lost 2 bases, with 7 bases spanning the gap. Germline V gene lookup returns CDR1 SGHAT and CDR2 FQNNGV. DNA for the CDR3: TGTGCCAGCAGCTTCGGCAGGCAAGAGACCCAGTACTTC. Residues: CASSFGRQETQYF.

The chain combines TRBV5-1 with TRBJ2-1; 9 bases match TRBD1. This CDR3 contains 15 residues. Looked up from germline, CDR1 is SGHRS and CDR2 is YFSETQ. The V gene end was trimmed by 3 bases and the J gene end by 0 bases; junction bases not matched to a gene: 1. CDR3 DNA sequence: TGCGCCAGCAGCTGGGGACAGGGCTCCTACAATGAGCAGTTCTTC. The encoded protein is CASSWGQGSYNEQFF.

The J gene is TRBJ2-3, the V gene TRBV24-1; TRBD1 might be the D (5 bases). The CDR3 runs 17 residues. Germline V gene lookup returns CDR1 KGHDR and CDR2 SFDVKD. Trimming left V 2 bases short and J 1 base short, with 15 bases between. CDR3 sequence (DNA): TGTGCCACCAGTGATTCGCCAGGGTATAGTGGCACAGATACGCAGTATTTT. Translated: CATSDSPGYSGTDTQYF.

The chain uses TRBV29-1 and TRBJ1-2; D is unresolved. Germline V gives CDR1 SQVTM, CDR2 ANQGSEA. CDR3 size: 13 residues. V was shortened by 2 bases and J by 3 bases, with 10 bases between the two germline ends. The DNA of the CDR3 is TGCAGCGTTGAATTCCCGGGATACTATGGCTACACCTTC. This translates into CSVEFPGYYGYTF.

The V gene is TRBV7-9, the J gene TRBJ1-6; 7 bases agree with TRBD1. CDR3 length: 18 amino acids. From germline, CDR1 is SEHNR and CDR2 FQNEAQ (reference sequence). V shed 5 bases, J shed 4 bases, and the junction held 14 bases outside the gene matches. As DNA, the CDR3 is TGTGCCAGCAGCCAAAACACCCGGGGGACAGATTATAATTCACCCCTCCACTTT. It specifies CASSQNTRGTDYNSPLHF. Based on the CDR3 plus reference TRBV7-9 and TRBJ1-6, the full variable domain is DTGVSQNPRHKITKRGQNVTFRCDPISEHNRLYWYRQTLGQGPEFLTYFQNEAQLEKSRLLSDRFSAERPKGSFSTLEIQRTEQGDSAMYLCASSQNTRGTDYNSPLHFGNGTRLTVT.

This clone was observed a single time. J is TRBJ2-7 and V is TRBV5-1; 12 nucleotides line up with TRBD2. V lost 3 bases and J lost 6; bases outside the gene matches: 4. The germline V gene encodes CDR1 SGHRS and CDR2 YFSETQ. The CDR3 sequence is 14 residues long. CDR3 loop: CASSSGTSGSEQYF. The CDR3 bases are TGCGCCAGCAGCTCCGGGACTAGCGGGTCCGAGCAGTACTTC.

V is TRBV11-3 and J is TRBJ2-3, with D perhaps TRBD1 (5 bases). Trimming stripped 3 bases from V and 0 bases from J, with 10 bases between. Germline V lookup: CDR1 SGHNT, CDR2 YENEEA. This CDR3 region has 15 residues. CDR3 sequence reads: CASSLEQASTDTQYF. The CDR3, as DNA: TGTGCCAGCAGCTTGGAACAGGCTAGCACAGATACGCAGTATTTT.

The chain has TRBV28 and TRBJ2-7; 9 nucleotides align to TRBD1. V lost 4 bases and J lost 6; bases outside the gene matches: 10. This CDR3 is 15 amino acids long. Germline-derived CDR1 and CDR2 are MDHEN and SYDVKM. The CDR3 region has the DNA TGTGCCAGCAGTTCGCAAGGACAGGGGTACGGCGAGCAGTACGTC. This codes for CASSSQGQGYGEQYV.

The chain joins TRBV15 to TRBJ2-1; 8 nucleotides line up with TRBD2. The germline CDR1 and CDR2 sequences are LNHNV and YYDKDF (reference sequence). With 5 bases clipped from V and 8 bases from J, the junction kept 11 bases outside the gene matches. The CDR3 extends over 15 amino acids. CDR3 amino acids: CATSGQRENIHEQFF. DNA of the CDR3: TGTGCCACCAGCGGTCAGCGGGAGAATATCCATGAGCAGTTCTTC. Variable domain in full (rest from reference TRBV15 and TRBJ2-1): DAMVIQNPRYQVTQFGKPVTLSCSQTLNHNVMYWYQQKSSQAPKLLFHYYDKDFNNEADTPDNFQSRRPNTSFCFLDIRSPGLGDTAMYLCATSGQRENIHEQFFGPGTRLTVL.

V is TRBV3-1 (or the pseudogene TRBV3-2) and J is TRBJ2-4; the match to TRBD1 covers 10 bases. Trimming removed 4 bases from V and 4 bases from J; junction bases left unmatched: 7. The CDR3 runs to 16 residues. Per the germline V gene, CDR1 is LGHDT and CDR2 is YNNKEL (reference sequence). The chain's CDR3 is CASSPWGQGNKNIQYF. CDR3 coding DNA: TGTGCCAGCAGCCCCTGGGGACAGGGGAATAAAAACATTCAGTACTTC.

CDR3 in DNA: TGCGCCAGCAGCTCCGGGACTATAAGTTCCTACGAGCAGTACTTC. It codes for CASSSGTISSYEQYF. The rearrangement uses TRBV5-1 and TRBJ2-7; TRBD2 matches at 7 bases. CDR3 length: 15 residues. CDR1 SGHRS and CDR2 YFSETQ come from the germline V gene. Losses at the gene ends were 3 bases for V and 1 base for J; bases not matched to a gene: 7.

Only a few counts were recorded for this clone. V and J are TRBV2 and TRBJ1-1; 9 positions match TRBD1. Unmatched junction bases numbered 3, after V lost 4 bases and J lost 6 bases. The CDR3 is 13 residues long. Germline V gene lookup returns CDR1 SNHLY and CDR2 FYNNEI. The CDR3 spells CASSGQGDSEAFF. The DNA of the CDR3 is TGTGCCAGCAGTGGACAGGGGGATTCTGAAGCTTTCTTT.

The CDR3 loop is CASSQGGGRNNEQFF. In DNA form, the CDR3 reads TGTGCCAGCAGCCAGGGAGGGGGAAGGAACAATGAGCAGTTCTTC. The chain uses TRBV6-5 and TRBJ2-1, with D tentatively TRBD2 (7 bases). Germline V gene sequence: CDR1 MNHEY, CDR2 SVGAGI. V lost 6 bases and J 5 bases, leaving 17 bases between the germline ends. The CDR3 loop spans 15 amino acids.

V and J are TRBV19 and TRBJ1-2; TRBD1 might be the D (6 bases). The CDR3 is 16 amino acids. Trimming removed 5 bases from V and 5 bases from J, with 21 bases in between. Germline V gene sequence: CDR1 LNHDA, CDR2 SQIVND (reference sequence). The CDR3 loop is CASSPPPDSVPYGYTF. The CDR3 nucleotides read TGTGCCAGTAGTCCGCCCCCGGACAGCGTCCCTTATGGCTACACCTTC.

The rearrangement joins TRBV18 to TRBJ1-4; D unresolved. The CDR3 consists of 15 residues. The germline V gene encodes CDR1 KGHSH and CDR2 LQKENI. V lost 1 base, J lost 8 bases, and 14 bases lay in between. The CDR3 loop is CASSPLRAPGEKLFF. CDR3 DNA sequence: TGTGCCAGCTCACCACTCAGAGCTCCCGGGGAAAAACTGTTTTTT.

The chain uses TRBV30 and TRBJ1-2, with TRBD1 as a possible D gene (6 bases). Trimming took 3 bases from V and 6 from J, leaving 8 bases between them. This CDR3 contains 11 residues. Germline values: CDR1 GTSNPN, CDR2 SVGIG (reference sequence). CDR3: CAWRYRDGYTF. Written as DNA, the CDR3 is TGTGCCTGGAGATACAGGGATGGCTACACCTTC. Full variable domain (missing parts from reference TRBV30 and TRBJ1-2): SQTIHQWPATLVQPVGSPLSLECTVEGTSNPNLYWYRQAAGRGLQLLFYSVGIGQISSEVPQNLSASRPQDRQFILSSKKLLLSDSGFYLCAWRYRDGYTFGSGTRLTVV.

This clone occurred once. This chain links TRBV7-8 with TRBJ2-2; perhaps TRBD2 as D (6 bases). CDR3 length equals 14 residues. The germline V gene has CDR1 SGHVS and CDR2 FQNEAQ. Between the trimmed V and J ends, which lost 5 bases and 6 bases, there was a span of 13 bases. The CDR3 region is CASSPNTSPGELFF. The DNA for the CDR3 is TGTGCCAGCAGCCCTAATACTAGCCCCGGGGAGCTGTTTTTT.

This clone was detected only once. Here the CDR3 DNA reads TGTGCCACCAGCAGAGATGAAGGGGGCATCTATGGCTACACCTTC. Its translation is CATSRDEGGIYGYTF. This rearrangement joins TRBV15 to TRBJ1-2, with 7 bases aligning to TRBD1. The CDR3 sequence is 15 residues long. The germline V gene encodes CDR1 LNHNV and CDR2 YYDKDF (reference sequence). The V segment lost 0 bases and the J segment 4 bases; nucleotides outside the gene matches: 5.